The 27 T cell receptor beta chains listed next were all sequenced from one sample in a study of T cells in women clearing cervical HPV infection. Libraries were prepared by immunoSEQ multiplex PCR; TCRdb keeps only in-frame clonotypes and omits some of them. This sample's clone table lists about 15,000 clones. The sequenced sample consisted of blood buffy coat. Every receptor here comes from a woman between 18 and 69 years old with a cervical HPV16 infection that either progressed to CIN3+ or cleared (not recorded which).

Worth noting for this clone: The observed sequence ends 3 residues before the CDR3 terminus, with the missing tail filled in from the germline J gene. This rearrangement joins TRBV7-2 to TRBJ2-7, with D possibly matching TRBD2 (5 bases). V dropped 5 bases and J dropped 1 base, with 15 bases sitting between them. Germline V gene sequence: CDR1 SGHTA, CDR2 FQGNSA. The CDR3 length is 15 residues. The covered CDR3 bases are TGTGCCAGCAGCCCGCCGGGGTTCCGGTCCTACGAG. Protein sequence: CASSPPGFRSYE. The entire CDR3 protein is CASSPPGFRSYEQYF.

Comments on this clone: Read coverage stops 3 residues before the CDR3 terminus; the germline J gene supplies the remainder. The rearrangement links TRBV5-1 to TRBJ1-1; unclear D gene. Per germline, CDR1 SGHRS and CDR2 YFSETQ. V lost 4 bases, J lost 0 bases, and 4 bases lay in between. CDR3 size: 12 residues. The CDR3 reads CASSPMNTEAFF. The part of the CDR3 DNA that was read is TGCGCCAGCAGCCCCATGAACACTGAA.

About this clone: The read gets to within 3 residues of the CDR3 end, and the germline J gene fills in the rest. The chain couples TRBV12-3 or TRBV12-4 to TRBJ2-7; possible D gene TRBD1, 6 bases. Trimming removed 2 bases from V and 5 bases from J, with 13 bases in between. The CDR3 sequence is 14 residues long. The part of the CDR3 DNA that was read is TGTGCCAGCAGTTTACGGCAGGGGTGGAACGAG. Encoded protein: CASSLRQGWNE. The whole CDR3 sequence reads CASSLRQGWNEQYF.

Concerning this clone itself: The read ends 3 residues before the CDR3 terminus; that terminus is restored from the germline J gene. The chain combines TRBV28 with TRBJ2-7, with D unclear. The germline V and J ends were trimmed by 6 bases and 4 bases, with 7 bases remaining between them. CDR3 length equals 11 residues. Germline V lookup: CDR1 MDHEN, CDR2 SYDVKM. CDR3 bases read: TGTGCCAGCAGCCTCTATTACGAG. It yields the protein CASSLYYE. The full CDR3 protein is CASSLYYEQYF.

The CDR3 reads CASSHHTDTQYF. Incomplete CDR3 DNA: TGCGCCAGCAGCCACCACACAGATACG. This chain links TRBV4-1 with TRBJ2-3, with D uncertain. The sequence runs out 3 residues before the end of the CDR3; the remainder is reconstructed from the germline J gene. This CDR3 contains 12 residues. Germline lookup yields CDR1 MGHRA and CDR2 YSYEKL. Trimming stripped 3 bases from V and 2 bases from J, with 3 bases between.

The CDR3 sequence: CSVEETGNEQFF. The sequenced CDR3 bases are TGCAGCGTTGAAGAGACAGGGAATGAG. The chain combines TRBV29-1 with TRBJ2-1, with 7 bases lining up with TRBD1. The read finishes 3 residues shy of the CDR3 end, and the germline J gene is used to complete it. The V segment lost 0 bases and the J segment 7 bases; nucleotides outside the gene matches: 0. Germline CDR1 is SQVTM and CDR2 is ANQGSEA. The CDR3 runs to 12 residues.

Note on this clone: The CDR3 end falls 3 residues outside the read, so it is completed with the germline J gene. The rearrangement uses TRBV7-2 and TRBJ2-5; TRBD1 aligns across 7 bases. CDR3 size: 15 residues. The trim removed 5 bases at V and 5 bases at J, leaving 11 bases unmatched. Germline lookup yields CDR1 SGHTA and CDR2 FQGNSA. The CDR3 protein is CASSIQGSRGETQYF. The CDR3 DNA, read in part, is TGTGCCAGCAGCATACAGGGGTCGAGAGGGGAGACC.

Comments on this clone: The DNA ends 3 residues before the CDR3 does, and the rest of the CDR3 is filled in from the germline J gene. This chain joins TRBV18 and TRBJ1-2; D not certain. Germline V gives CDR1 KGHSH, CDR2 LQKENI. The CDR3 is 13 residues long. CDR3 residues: CASSPRVSYDYTF. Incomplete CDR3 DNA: TGTGCCAGCTCACCGCGGGTTTCCTACGAC.

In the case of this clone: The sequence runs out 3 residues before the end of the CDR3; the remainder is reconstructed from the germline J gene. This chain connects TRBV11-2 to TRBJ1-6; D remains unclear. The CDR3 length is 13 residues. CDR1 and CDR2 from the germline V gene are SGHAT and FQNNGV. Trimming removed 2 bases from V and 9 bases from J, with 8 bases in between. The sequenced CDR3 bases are TGTGCCAGCAGCTTAAACACATTTTCACCC. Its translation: CASSLNTFSP. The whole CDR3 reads CASSLNTFSPLHF.

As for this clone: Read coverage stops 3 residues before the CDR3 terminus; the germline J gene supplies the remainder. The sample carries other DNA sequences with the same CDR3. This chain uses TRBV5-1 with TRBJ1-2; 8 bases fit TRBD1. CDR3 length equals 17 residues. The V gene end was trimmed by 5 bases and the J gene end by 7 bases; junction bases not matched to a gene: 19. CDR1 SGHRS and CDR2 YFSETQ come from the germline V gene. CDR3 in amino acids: CASRPGQADIRYGGYTF. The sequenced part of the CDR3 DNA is TGCGCCAGCAGACCGGGACAGGCCGATATCCGGTATGGTGGC.

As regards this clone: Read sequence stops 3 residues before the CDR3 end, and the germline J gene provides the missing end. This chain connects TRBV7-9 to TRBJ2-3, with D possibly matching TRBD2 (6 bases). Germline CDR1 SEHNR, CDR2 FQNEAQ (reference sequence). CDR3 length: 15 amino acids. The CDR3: CASSFAGTYQETQYF. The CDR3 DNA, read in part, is TGTGCCAGCAGCTTCGCCGGGACTTACCAAGAGACG.

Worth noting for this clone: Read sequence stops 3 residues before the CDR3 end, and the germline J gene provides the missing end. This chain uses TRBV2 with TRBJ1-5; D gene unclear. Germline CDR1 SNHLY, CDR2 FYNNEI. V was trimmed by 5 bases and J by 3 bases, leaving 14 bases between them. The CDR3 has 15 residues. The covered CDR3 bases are TGTGCCAGCAGTAGTGGCACGTTGTCCAATCAGCCC. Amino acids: CASSSGTLSNQP. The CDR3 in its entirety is CASSSGTLSNQPQHF.

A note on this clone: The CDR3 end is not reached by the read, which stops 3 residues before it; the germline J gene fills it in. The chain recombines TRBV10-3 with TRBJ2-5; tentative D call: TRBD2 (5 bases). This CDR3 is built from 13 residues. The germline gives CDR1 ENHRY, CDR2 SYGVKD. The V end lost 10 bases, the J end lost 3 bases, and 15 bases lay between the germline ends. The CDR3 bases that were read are TGTGCCACGGCGGAGCGGAACGAAGAGACC. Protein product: CATAERNEET. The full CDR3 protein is CATAERNEETQYF.

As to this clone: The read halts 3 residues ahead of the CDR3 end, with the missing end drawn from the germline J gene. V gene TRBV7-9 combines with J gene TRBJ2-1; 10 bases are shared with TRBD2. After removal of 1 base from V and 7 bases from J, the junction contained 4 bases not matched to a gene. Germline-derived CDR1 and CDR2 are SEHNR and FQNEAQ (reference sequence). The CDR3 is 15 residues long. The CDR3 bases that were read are TGTGCCAGCAGCTTAGGTAGCGGGAGGAAGAATGAG. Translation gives CASSLGSGRKNE. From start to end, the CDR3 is CASSLGSGRKNEQFF.

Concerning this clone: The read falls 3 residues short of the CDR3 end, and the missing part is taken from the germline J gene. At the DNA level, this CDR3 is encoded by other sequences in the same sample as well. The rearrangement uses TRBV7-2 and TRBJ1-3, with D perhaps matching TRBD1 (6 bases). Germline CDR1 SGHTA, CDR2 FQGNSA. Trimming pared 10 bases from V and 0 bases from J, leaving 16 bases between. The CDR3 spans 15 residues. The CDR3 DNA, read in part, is TGTGCCACCTCGGAGGACAGTCGCTCTGGAAACACC. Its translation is CATSEDSRSGNT. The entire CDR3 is CATSEDSRSGNTIYF.

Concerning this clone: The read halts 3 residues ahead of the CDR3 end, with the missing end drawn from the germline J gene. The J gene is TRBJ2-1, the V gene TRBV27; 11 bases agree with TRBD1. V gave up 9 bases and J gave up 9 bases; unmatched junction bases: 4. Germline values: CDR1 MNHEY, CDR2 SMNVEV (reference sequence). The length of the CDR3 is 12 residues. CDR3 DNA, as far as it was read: TGTGCCAGTGGACAGGGGGCGGGTGAG. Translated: CASGQGAGE. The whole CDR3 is CASGQGAGEQFF.

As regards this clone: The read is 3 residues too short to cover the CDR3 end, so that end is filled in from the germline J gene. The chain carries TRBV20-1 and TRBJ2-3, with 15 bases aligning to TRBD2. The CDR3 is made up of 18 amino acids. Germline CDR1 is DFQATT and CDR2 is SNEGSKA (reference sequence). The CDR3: CSARDLGLAGGPFETQYF. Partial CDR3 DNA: TGCAGTGCTAGAGATCTTGGACTAGCGGGAGGGCCATTCGAGACG.

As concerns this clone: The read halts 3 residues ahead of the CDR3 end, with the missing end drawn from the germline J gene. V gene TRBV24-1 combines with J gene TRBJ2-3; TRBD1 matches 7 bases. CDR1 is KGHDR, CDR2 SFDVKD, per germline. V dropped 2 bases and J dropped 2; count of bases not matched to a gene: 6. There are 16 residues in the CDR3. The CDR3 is CATSDSQGVITDTQYF. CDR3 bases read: TGTGCCACCAGTGATTCGCAGGGGGTCATCACAGATACG.

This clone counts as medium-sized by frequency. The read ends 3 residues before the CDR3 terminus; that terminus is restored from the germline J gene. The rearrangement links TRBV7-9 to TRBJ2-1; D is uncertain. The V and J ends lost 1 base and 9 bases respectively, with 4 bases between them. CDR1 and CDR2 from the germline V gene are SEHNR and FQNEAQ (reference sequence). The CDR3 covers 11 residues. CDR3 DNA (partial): TGTGCCAGCAGCTTAGTTCTTGAG. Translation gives CASSLVLE. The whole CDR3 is CASSLVLEQFF.

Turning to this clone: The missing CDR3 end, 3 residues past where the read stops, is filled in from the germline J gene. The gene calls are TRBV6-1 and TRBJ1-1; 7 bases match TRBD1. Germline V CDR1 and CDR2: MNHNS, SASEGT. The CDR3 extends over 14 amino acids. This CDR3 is CASSDSLRQGAAFF. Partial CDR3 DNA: TGTGCCAGCAGTGATTCCCTCCGACAGGGAGCC.

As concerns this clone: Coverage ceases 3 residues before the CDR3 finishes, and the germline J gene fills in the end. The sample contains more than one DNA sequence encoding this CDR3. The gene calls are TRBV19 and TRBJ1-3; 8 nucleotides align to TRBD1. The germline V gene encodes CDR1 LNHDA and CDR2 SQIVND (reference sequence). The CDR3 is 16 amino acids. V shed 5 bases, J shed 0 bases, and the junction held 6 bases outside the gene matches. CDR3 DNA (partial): TGTGCCAGTAGTTCCCGGGACAGGTACTCTGGAAACACC. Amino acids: CASSSRDRYSGNT. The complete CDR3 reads CASSSRDRYSGNTIYF.

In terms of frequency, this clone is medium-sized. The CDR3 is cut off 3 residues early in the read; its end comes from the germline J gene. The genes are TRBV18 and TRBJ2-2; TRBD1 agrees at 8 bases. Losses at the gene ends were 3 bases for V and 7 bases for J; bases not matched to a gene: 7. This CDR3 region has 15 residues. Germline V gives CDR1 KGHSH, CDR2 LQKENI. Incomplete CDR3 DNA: TGTGCCAGCTCACCGGATTCCAGGGGGCTCGGGGAG. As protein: CASSPDSRGLGE. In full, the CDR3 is CASSPDSRGLGELFF.

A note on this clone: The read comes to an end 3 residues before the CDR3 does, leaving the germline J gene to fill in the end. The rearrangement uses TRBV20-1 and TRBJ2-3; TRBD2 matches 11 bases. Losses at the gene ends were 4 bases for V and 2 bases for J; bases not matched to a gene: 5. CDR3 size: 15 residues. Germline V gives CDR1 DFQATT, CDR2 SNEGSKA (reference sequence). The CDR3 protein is CSATGLAVITDTQYF. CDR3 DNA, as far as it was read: TGCAGTGCTACGGGACTAGCGGTAATCACAGATACG.

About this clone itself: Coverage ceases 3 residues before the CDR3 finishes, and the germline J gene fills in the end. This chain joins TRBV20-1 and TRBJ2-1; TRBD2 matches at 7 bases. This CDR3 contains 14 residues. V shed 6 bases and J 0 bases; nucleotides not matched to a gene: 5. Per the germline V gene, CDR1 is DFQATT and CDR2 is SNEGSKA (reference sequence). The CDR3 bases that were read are TGCAGTGCCCGCGGGAGAGACTCCTACAATGAG. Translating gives CSARGRDSYNE. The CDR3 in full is CSARGRDSYNEQFF.

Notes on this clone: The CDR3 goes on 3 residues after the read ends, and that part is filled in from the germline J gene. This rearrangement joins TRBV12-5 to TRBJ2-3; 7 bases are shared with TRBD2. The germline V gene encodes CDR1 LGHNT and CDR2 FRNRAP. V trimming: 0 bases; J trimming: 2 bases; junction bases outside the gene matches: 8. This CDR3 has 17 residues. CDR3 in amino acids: CASGLVDGGYITDTQYF. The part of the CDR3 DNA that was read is TGTGCTAGTGGTTTGGTAGACGGGGGGTATATCACAGATACG.

The DNA read from the CDR3 is TGTGCCAGCAAAGAGGCCCTCTCTGGAAACACC. This codes for CASKEALSGNT. The CDR3 as a whole reads CASKEALSGNTIYF. This chain links TRBV7-2 with TRBJ1-3; D remains unclear. Sequencing ends 3 residues short of the CDR3 end; the germline J gene provides the rest. The CDR3 runs 14 residues. Germline-derived CDR1 and CDR2 are SGHTA and FQGNSA. Trimming took off 7 bases at V and 0 bases at J, with 10 bases between the two ends.

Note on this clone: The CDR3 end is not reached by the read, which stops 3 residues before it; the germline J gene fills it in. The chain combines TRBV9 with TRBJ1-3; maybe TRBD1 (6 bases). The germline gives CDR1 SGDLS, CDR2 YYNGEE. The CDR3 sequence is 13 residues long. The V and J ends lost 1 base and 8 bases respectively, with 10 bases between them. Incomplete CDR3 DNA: TGTGCCAGCAGCGTAACAGGGTTTGACACC. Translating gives CASSVTGFDT. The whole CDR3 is CASSVTGFDTIYF.